Detailed here is one TCR beta chain. No antigen is known for it. This entry is derived from a study of response to subunit inactivated influenza vaccine. Findings and limits, study-wide: Each seasonal influenza vaccination recruits few new T cells, the authors suggested.

A single record per CDR3 protein comes from TCRdb applying MiXCR to the RT-PCR reads. The profile shows hundreds of thousands of distinct CDR3 sequences, approximately 17% of them singletons. The germline V gene has CDR1 MGHDK and CDR2 SYGVNS. This CDR3 region has 14 residues. V lost 8 bases, J lost 1 base, and 9 bases lay in between. Sequencing used PBMCs from blood, obtained around 5 days after vaccination. This sequence joins TRBV25-1 and TRBJ2-6; unclear D gene. This sequence was found in a man between 50 and 59 years old who received an inactivated influenza vaccine. The chain's CDR3 is CASGSRSGANVLTF. CDR3 nucleotide sequence: TGTGCCAGCGGATCCCGGTCTGGGGCCAACGTCCTGACTTTC.